This T cell receptor beta chain originates from a study of T cells after yellow fever vaccination. TCRdb re-called the 5' RACE reads through MiXCR, storing one row per CDR3 protein. The sample consists of 620,000 or so distinct CDR3 sequences, roughly a sixth of them appearing once. The germline V gene has CDR1 MNHEY and CDR2 SVGAGI. The CDR3 runs to 17 residues. V was cut by 0 bases and J by 1 base, with 12 bases left in between. The sequenced sample was PBMCs, obtained 5 days after the first yellow fever vaccination. The clonotype was recovered from a man aged 18-30 years who received the YFV17D yellow fever vaccine. The chain carries TRBV6-5 and TRBJ2-2; D uncertain. This CDR3 is CASSYSFGQVNTGELFF. The CDR3 DNA is TGTGCCAGCAGTTACTCGTTCGGTCAGGTGAACACCGGGGAGCTGTTTTTT.